This T cell receptor beta chain came from a study of T-cell memory formation after mild COVID-19. Study-wide results and caveats: The pre-infection memory compartment contained some responding clones, suggesting cross-reactive memory joined. Among clones peaking at day 37 in the second wave, SARS-CoV-2 specificity remained unconfirmed.

Note on this clonotype: Its antigen remains unidentified.

Constant-segment-primed 5'RACE gave TCR alpha and TCR beta cDNA libraries with sample barcodes and UMIs. TCRdb re-called the 5' RACE reads through MiXCR, storing one row per CDR3 protein. Counted here are 580,000 or so distinct CDR3 sequences, around 16% occurring once; the ten biggest clones make up just over 8%. CDR1 and CDR2 from the germline V gene are SGHRS and YFSETQ. V gave up 4 bases and J gave up 4 bases, with 15 bases separating them. This CDR3 region has 15 residues. This clonotype was sampled from an adult woman who had mild COVID-19 (a few samples of this study predate the infection). Cell type and time point are not known. The chain is built from TRBV5-1 and TRBJ2-1; D is uncertain. Sequencing was performed on PBMCs or a T cell subset sorted from them (not recorded which). This CDR3 reads CASSPPRPVYNEQFF. In DNA, the CDR3 is TGCGCCAGCAGCCCGCCAAGACCCGTGTACAATGAGCAGTTCTTC.